These 30 T cell receptor beta chains came from one sample sequenced in a study of T-cell reconstitution after alpha-beta-depleted transplantation in children (dated by TCRdb to 2015 to 2016). Library preparation used PCR. TCRdb shows the sequencer as Illumina HiSeq 2500. To normalize quantification of the TCRbeta repertoire, the TCR libraries were built with molecular barcoding that relied on unique molecular identifiers. Through fastp at Q25 and MiXCR, TCRdb rebuilt clones from the public reads, retaining in-frame beta chains. Identical CDR3 proteins give one entry, which carries the most common genes and DNA. The sample table records roughly 340,000 distinct CDR3 sequences; roughly 15% of these occur just once. Around two fifths of the sample rests with the top ten. The treatment or condition label corresponds to: allogeneic hematopoietic cell transplantation with graft depleted of TCRalphabeta T cells and CD19 B cells.

Sample: PBMCs, mostly from graft donor cells, taken 360 days after TCRalphabeta/CD19-depleted stem cell transplant. These receptors all stem from a male patient between 2 and 9 years old who had a stem cell transplant for acute lymphoblastic leukemia, so the T cells may come from the graft donor.

Only a few counts were recorded for this clonotype. V usage is TRBV7-2 and J usage is TRBJ1-3, with no clear D. Germline CDR1 SGHTA, CDR2 FQGNSA. The CDR3 is 17 amino acids. The V end was cut by 1 base, the J end by 0 bases, with 13 bases between. CDR3 in amino acids: CASSLGPDLSSGNTIYF. In DNA form, the CDR3 reads TGTGCCAGCAGCTTAGGACCGGACCTCTCCTCTGGAAACACCATATATTTT.

The rearrangement uses TRBV7-9 and TRBJ2-7; 7 bases agree with TRBD1. J gave up 5 bases and V 2 bases, and 6 bases lay outside the gene matches. The germline CDR1 and CDR2 sequences are SEHNR and FQNEAQ (reference sequence). The CDR3 has 14 residues. DNA for the CDR3: TGTGCCAGCAGCTTACCGGGACAGACGAACGAGCAGTACTTC. Amino acids: CASSLPGQTNEQYF.

This clonotype was counted at least ten times. The V gene is TRBV7-2, the J gene TRBJ2-1, with D unclear. Germline assignment: CDR1 SGHTA and CDR2 FQGNSA. The CDR3 has 12 residues. V was shortened by 6 bases and J by 9 bases, with 12 bases between the two germline ends. This CDR3 reads CASSPLSGEQFF. CDR3 coding DNA: TGTGCCAGCAGTCCTCTCTCGGGTGAGCAGTTCTTC. Filled out from reference TRBV7-2 and TRBJ2-1, the complete variable domain reads GAGVSQSPSNKVTEKGKDVELRCDPISGHTALYWYRQSLGQGLEFLIYFQGNSAPDKSGLPSDRFSAERTGGSVSTLTIQRTQQEDSAVYLCASSPLSGEQFFGPGTRLTVL.

Only a few counts were recorded for this clonotype. The chain combines TRBV4-2 with TRBJ2-3; D is unresolved. Per germline, CDR1 LGHNA and CDR2 YNFKEQ. The length of the CDR3 is 14 residues. Trimming left V 0 bases short and J 4 bases short, with 8 bases between. Here the CDR3 reads CASSQEGLADTQYF. For the CDR3, the DNA is TGTGCCAGCAGCCAAGAAGGTTTGGCAGATACGCAGTATTTT.

Remarks on this clonotype: A single base separates this from a much larger clone, so it may be a read error. J is TRBJ2-3 and V is TRBV11-2, with D possibly being TRBD2 (5 bases). This CDR3 spans 14 amino acids. Germline CDR1 reads SGHAT; CDR2 reads FQNNGV. The CDR3 here is CASSLGASTETQYF. The CDR3 bases are TGTGCCAGCAGCTTAGGGGCTAGCACAGAAACGCAGTATTTT.

V is TRBV6-2 or TRBV6-3 and J is TRBJ2-2, with TRBD1 identical over 9 bases. This CDR3 has 17 residues. Germline lookup yields CDR1 MNHEY and CDR2 SVGEGT. Trimming took 2 bases from V and 0 from J; bases not matched to a gene: 4. The CDR3 reads CASSYDRGRTNTGELFF. As DNA, the CDR3 is TGTGCCAGCAGTTACGACAGGGGGAGAACGAACACCGGGGAGCTGTTTTTT.

This clonotype was seen a handful of times. This rearrangement joins TRBV18 to TRBJ2-7, with D possibly TRBD1 on 5 matching bases. This CDR3 contains 14 residues. Trimming left V 3 bases short and J 6 bases short, with 15 bases between. Germline lookup yields CDR1 KGHSH and CDR2 LQKENI. In DNA, the CDR3 is TGTGCCAGCTCACCGCTGACTGGGGCAGTCGAGCAGTACTTC. Protein product: CASSPLTGAVEQYF.

Only a few counts were recorded for this clonotype. The chain recombines TRBV28 with TRBJ1-2; perhaps TRBD1 as D (5 bases). V was cut by 10 bases and J by 4 bases, with 10 bases left in between. Germline V gene data show CDR1 as MDHEN and CDR2 as SYDVKM. The CDR3 is made up of 11 amino acids. Here the CDR3 DNA reads TGTGCCACCGACAGTCTCTATGGCTACACCTTC. Translated: CATDSLYGYTF.

The gene calls are TRBV20-1 and TRBJ2-5, with TRBD1 as a possible D gene (6 bases). V lost 2 bases and J 5 bases, leaving 18 bases between the germline ends. CDR3 length equals 15 residues. CDR1 DFQATT and CDR2 SNEGSKA come from the germline V gene (reference sequence). In DNA, the CDR3 is TGCAGTGCTAGACCCCCCCAGGGGACCCGGGAGACCCAGTACTTC. Its translation: CSARPPQGTRETQYF.

The gene calls are TRBV11-1 and TRBJ2-7, with 7 bases fitting TRBD1. CDR1 is SGHAT, CDR2 FQDESV, per germline (reference sequence). This CDR3 contains 18 residues. Trimming removed 6 bases from V and 1 base from J; junction bases left unmatched: 18. The CDR3 region is CASRPPPTPGQLSYEQYF. Here the CDR3 DNA reads TGTGCCAGCAGACCACCCCCCACTCCGGGACAGCTTTCCTACGAGCAGTACTTC. Complete variable domain (other parts from reference TRBV11-1 and TRBJ2-7): EAEVAQSPRYKITEKSQAVAFWCDPISGHATLYWYRQILGQGPELLVQFQDESVVDDSQLPKDRFSAERLKGVDSTLKIQPAELGDSAMYLCASRPPPTPGQLSYEQYFGPGTRLTVT.

CDR3 nucleotide sequence: TGTGCCAGCAGACTAGATACGAACACCGGGGAGCTGTTTTTT. Residues: CASRLDTNTGELFF. V is TRBV19 and J is TRBJ2-2, with D perhaps TRBD2 (6 bases). Trimming removed 9 bases from V and 0 bases from J, with 11 bases in between. This CDR3 is 14 amino acids long. Germline values: CDR1 LNHDA, CDR2 SQIVND (reference sequence). The complete variable domain, with remaining parts taken from reference TRBV19 and TRBJ2-2, reads DGGITQSPKYLFRKEGQNVTLSCEQNLNHDAMYWYRQDPGQGLRLIYYSQIVNDFQKGDIAEGYSVSREKKESFPLTVTSAQKNPTAFYLCASRLDTNTGELFFGEGSRLTVL.

The sample holds many counts of this clonotype. This is likely a read error, given that the CDR3 carries no conserved phenylalanine or tryptophan at its end. The limits of the CDR3 on the DNA are not certain, so only TCRdb's listed CDR3 is given. The V gene is TRBV29-1, the J gene TRBJ2-3; the tabulated D call, TRBD1, remains unverified against the DNA. The CDR3 numbers 9 amino acids, ends counted. Germline V gene lookup returns CDR1 SQVTM and CDR2 ANQGSEA. CDR3 residues: CTRPATPLN.

The sample holds a few counts of this clonotype. CDR3 region: CASTPSLAVYNEQFF. The CDR3 DNA is TGTGCCAGCACCCCATCGTTAGCGGTATACAATGAGCAGTTCTTC. The chain joins TRBV12-3 or TRBV12-4 to TRBJ2-1; D is perhaps TRBD2 (6 bases). This CDR3 is built from 15 residues. Deletions cut 7 bases from V and 4 bases from J, with 17 bases between.

A remark on this clonotype: One base away lies a much larger clone, so this may be a sequencing read error. V usage is TRBV29-1 and J usage is TRBJ1-1, with a possible D match to TRBD1 (6 bases). The germline V gene encodes CDR1 SQVTM and CDR2 ANQGSEA. The CDR3 sequence is 15 residues long. CDR3 sequence: CSAEGGRGSRTEPFF. CDR3 sequence (DNA): TGCAGCGCCGAAGGGGGGAGGGGGAGTAGAACTGAACCTTTCTTT.

This clonotype was recorded a few times. V usage is TRBV5-1 and J usage is TRBJ2-7; 7 bases agree with TRBD2. The CDR3 runs 16 residues. In germline, CDR1 is SGHRS, CDR2 YFSETQ. Trimming cost V 4 bases and J 2 bases; bases outside gene matches: 12. The CDR3 is CASSIRSGYEPYEQYF. For the CDR3, the DNA is TGCGCCAGCAGCATCCGTAGCGGGTACGAACCCTACGAGCAGTACTTC.

The rearrangement links TRBV9 to TRBJ2-5, with 8 bases fitting TRBD1. V lost 3 bases to trimming and J lost 4 bases; unmatched junction nucleotides: 11. Germline V gives CDR1 SGDLS, CDR2 YYNGEE. This CDR3 is built from 16 residues. CDR3 sequence: CASSALGQGVGETQYF. DNA for the CDR3: TGTGCCAGCAGCGCTCTAGGACAGGGAGTGGGAGAGACCCAGTACTTC.

The chain has TRBV5-1 and TRBJ2-5, with TRBD1 matching 9 bases. The germline V gene encodes CDR1 SGHRS and CDR2 YFSETQ. V was clipped by 3 bases and J by 4 bases; unmatched bases: 7. CDR3 length equals 15 residues. In DNA, the CDR3 is TGCGCCAGCAGCTGGGGGGACAGGGTAACAGAGACCCAGTACTTC. Amino acids: CASSWGDRVTETQYF.

The genes are TRBV12-3 or TRBV12-4 and TRBJ2-7, with TRBD2 identical over 11 bases. The CDR3 contains 15 residues. The V segment lost 5 bases and the J segment 4 bases; nucleotides outside the gene matches: 7. CDR3 coding DNA: TGTGCCAGCAGTCTGACTAGCGGGACCCTTTACGAGCAGTACTTC. Amino acids: CASSLTSGTLYEQYF.

This clonotype was counted many times. This chain connects TRBV29-1 to TRBJ2-3; unclear D gene. This CDR3 has 12 residues. Trimming shortened V by 7 bases and J by 3 bases, and 11 bases separated the two germline ends. From germline, CDR1 is SQVTM and CDR2 ANQGSEA. The CDR3 loop is CSAVIGTDTQYF. The CDR3 DNA reads TGCAGCGCCGTTATCGGGACAGATACGCAGTATTTT.

This clonotype was seen at least ten times. The J gene is TRBJ2-7, the V gene TRBV6-2 or TRBV6-3; 8 bases fit TRBD2. CDR1 and CDR2 from the germline V gene are MNHEY and SVGEGT. J was trimmed by 2 bases and V by 6 bases; bases with no gene match: 12. The CDR3 is 16 amino acids. The CDR3 DNA reads TGTGCCAGCAGCCTTTACCCTAGCGGGTTGACCTACGAGCAGTACTTC. Its translation: CASSLYPSGLTYEQYF.

J is TRBJ1-4 and V is TRBV7-8; D is unresolved. The CDR3 loop spans 16 amino acids. The germline gives CDR1 SGHVS, CDR2 FQNEAQ. The V end was cut by 2 bases, the J end by 8 bases, with 18 bases between. The CDR3 loop reads CASSLLRTPPGEKLFF. The CDR3 DNA reads TGTGCCAGCAGCTTATTGAGAACACCGCCCGGCGAAAAACTGTTTTTT.

The J gene is TRBJ1-4, the V gene TRBV5-8; D uncertain. The CDR3 has 15 residues. CDR1 and CDR2 from the germline V gene are SGHTS and YDEGEE. The V end was cut by 3 bases, the J end by 8 bases, with 17 bases between. CDR3 residues: CASSSPTTTREKLFF. The CDR3 nucleotides read TGTGCCAGCAGCTCGCCGACGACAACGAGGGAAAAACTGTTTTTT.

This clonotype has a handful of counts. This chain connects TRBV3-1 to TRBJ1-2, with 8 bases identical to TRBD1. The V and J ends lost 8 bases and 4 bases, in that order; junction bases with no gene match: 3. The CDR3 spans 12 residues. Germline loops: CDR1 LGHDT, CDR2 YNNKEL (reference sequence). The CDR3 nucleotides read TGTGCCAGCGCAGGGGGCAGCTATGGCTACACCTTC. Translating it yields CASAGGSYGYTF. The variable domain in full, with the rest retrieved from reference TRBV3-1 and TRBJ1-2, is DTAVSQTPKYLVTQMGNDKSIKCEQNLGHDTMYWYKQDSKKFLKIMFSYNNKELIINETVPNRFSPKSPDKAHLNLHINSLELGDSAVYFCASAGGSYGYTFGSGTRLTVV.

The CDR3 region has the DNA TGTGCCAGCAGTTTCCAGGATATGAACACCGGGGAGCTGTTTTTT. Protein sequence: CASSFQDMNTGELFF. This chain links TRBV28 with TRBJ2-2, with D hard to call. The V gene lost 3 bases and the J gene lost 1 base, with 9 bases spanning the gap. This CDR3 comprises 15 residues. Germline lookup yields CDR1 MDHEN and CDR2 SYDVKM.

This clonotype was counted only a few times. V gene TRBV19 combines with J gene TRBJ1-4; no clear D. V was shortened by 9 bases and J by 8 bases, with 7 bases between the two germline ends. The CDR3 totals 10 residues. The germline CDR1 and CDR2 sequences are LNHDA and SQIVND (reference sequence). The CDR3 region has the DNA TGTGCCAGCCTTGGAGAAAAACTGTTTTTT. This encodes CASLGEKLFF.

J is TRBJ2-5 and V is TRBV5-1; 7 nucleotides line up with TRBD2. CDR3 length equals 16 residues. The junction had 15 bases not matched to a gene; V was cut back by 5 bases and J by 5 bases. Germline CDR1 and CDR2: SGHRS and YFSETQ. Here the CDR3 reads CASRSGNESFLETQYF. The DNA of the CDR3 is TGCGCCAGCAGAAGCGGGAACGAGTCCTTCTTGGAGACCCAGTACTTC.

The V and J genes are TRBV29-1 and TRBJ2-5, with D maybe TRBD2 (5 bases). Germline V gene lookup returns CDR1 SQVTM and CDR2 ANQGSEA. The CDR3 has 14 residues. Trimming pared 3 bases from V and 0 bases from J, leaving 11 bases between. DNA of the CDR3: TGCAGCGTTGATAGGACTGCCGACCAAGAGACCCAGTACTTC. Its protein product is CSVDRTADQETQYF.

At least ten counts were recorded for this clonotype. The junction does not match germline at one end; this may be a read error. This rearrangement joins TRBV6-2 or TRBV6-3 to TRBJ2-1, with D uncertain. The V gene's germline CDR1 is MNHEY and CDR2 SVGEGT. CDR3 length: 12 amino acids. The DNA for the CDR3 is TGTGCCAGCAGTTCCTCCCACAATGAGCAGTTCTTC. Amino acids: CASSSSHNEQFF.

This chain links TRBV7-8 with TRBJ2-3; possible D gene TRBD1, 5 bases. V shed 2 bases and J shed 1 base, with 16 bases lying between them. Germline lookup yields CDR1 SGHVS and CDR2 FQNEAQ. The CDR3 has 17 residues. In DNA form, the CDR3 reads TGTGCCAGCAGCTTAAACCGCTTCCTAGGGGGCACAGATACGCAGTATTTT. Its translation is CASSLNRFLGGTDTQYF.

The table lists this clonotype with a few counts. The gene calls are TRBV14 and TRBJ2-7, with 7 nucleotides matching TRBD1. V dropped 6 bases and J dropped 5; count of bases not matched to a gene: 10. CDR1 is SGHDN, CDR2 FVKESK, per germline. There are 14 residues in the CDR3. CDR3 residues: CASRRSGTEDEQYF. The CDR3 DNA follows: TGTGCCAGCAGAAGATCCGGGACAGAGGACGAGCAGTACTTC.